Each of the 23 T cell receptor beta chains below was sequenced from the same sample in a study of cytomegalovirus exposure and HLA in healthy donors. PCR used 60 Vbeta primers and 13 Jbeta primers. The data were produced by immunoSEQ multiplex PCR, yet TCRdb's version contains in-frame clones alone and is incomplete. The sample lists some 110,000 clones; 81% were seen once. Sequenced: PBMCs. The source of these receptors is a woman aged 25 to 39 in good health and CMV-seronegative.

V usage is TRBV4-2 and J usage is TRBJ2-7, with D perhaps matching TRBD2 (6 bases). V was cut by 3 bases and J by 1 base, with 13 bases left in between. Germline loops: CDR1 LGHNA, CDR2 YNFKEQ. The CDR3 totals 15 residues. CDR3 protein: CASSQSGGTSYEQYF. CDR3 coding DNA: TGTGCCAGCAGCCAGTCGGGCGGGACTTCCTACGAGCAGTACTTC.

This clone is a singleton in its sample. This sample also contains other DNA sequences that code for the same CDR3. The gene calls are TRBV11-3 and TRBJ1-2; a possible D gene is TRBD1 (6 bases). Trimming stripped 1 base from V and 8 bases from J, with 14 bases between. Germline V lookup: CDR1 SGHNT, CDR2 YENEEA. CDR3 length equals 14 residues. The chain's CDR3 is CASSLARTGYGYTF. The CDR3 DNA sequence: TGTGCCAGCAGCTTAGCCCGCACAGGGTACGGCTACACCTTC.

This rearrangement joins TRBV7-8 to TRBJ2-1; 10 nucleotides agree with TRBD1. The CDR3 runs to 14 residues. Germline lookup yields CDR1 SGHVS and CDR2 FQNEAQ. The V gene end was trimmed by 5 bases and the J gene end by 4 bases; junction bases not matched to a gene: 2. This CDR3 reads CASSRDRGYNEQFF. The CDR3 coding sequence is TGTGCCAGCAGCAGGGACAGGGGATACAATGAGCAGTTCTTC.

The chain recombines TRBV5-4 with TRBJ1-2, with D tentatively TRBD1 (5 bases). Trimming cost V 2 bases and J 3 bases, with 14 bases left between them. This CDR3 is built from 15 residues. Germline V gene lookup returns CDR1 SGHNT and CDR2 YYREEE (reference sequence). The CDR3 bases are TGTGCCAGCAGCTTAGCGGGGGACCGATACTATGGCTACACCTTC. Its translation: CASSLAGDRYYGYTF. Filled out from reference TRBV5-4 and TRBJ1-2, the complete variable domain reads ETGVTQSPTHLIKTRGQQVTLRCSSQSGHNTVSWYQQALGQGPQFIFQYYREEENGRGNFPPRFSGLQFPNYSSELNVNALELDDSALYLCASSLAGDRYYGYTFGSGTRLTVV.

V and J are TRBV7-3 and TRBJ2-1; 11 nucleotides match TRBD2. Germline CDR1 reads SGHTA; CDR2 reads FQGTGA. J lost 7 bases, V lost 6 bases, and 8 bases had no gene match. CDR3 length equals 15 residues. The DNA for the CDR3 is TGTGCCAGCAGTCAGCGACTAGCGGGAAGGAATGAGCAGTTCTTC. This gives the protein CASSQRLAGRNEQFF.

This chain links TRBV27 with TRBJ1-6; no firm D call. Germline CDR1 and CDR2: MNHEY and SMNVEV (reference sequence). V shed 0 bases and J shed 0 bases, with 6 bases lying between them. The CDR3 spans 16 residues. For the CDR3, the DNA is TGTGCCAGCAGTTTATCACGGAGCTCCTATAATTCACCCCTCCACTTT. Translated: CASSLSRSSYNSPLHF.

The chain is built from TRBV30 and TRBJ1-6; the match to TRBD1 covers 8 bases. Trimming removed 0 bases from V and 15 bases from J; junction bases left unmatched: 10. The CDR3 extends over 14 amino acids. Germline V lookup: CDR1 GTSNPN, CDR2 SVGIG (reference sequence). The CDR3 here is CAWSVPGQASLLHF. CDR3 DNA: TGTGCCTGGAGTGTACCGGGACAGGCTAGTCTCCTCCACTTT. The complete variable domain, with remaining parts taken from reference TRBV30 and TRBJ1-6, reads SQTIHQWPATLVQPVGSPLSLECTVEGTSNPNLYWYRQAAGRGLQLLFYSVGIGQISSEVPQNLSASRPQDRQFILSSKKLLLSDSGFYLCAWSVPGQASLLHFGNGTRLTVT.

The chain carries TRBV27 and TRBJ2-5; 8 positions agree with TRBD2. J lost 5 bases, V lost 2 bases, and 13 bases had no gene match. The CDR3 runs 17 residues. Germline V gene sequence: CDR1 MNHEY, CDR2 SMNVEV (reference sequence). The CDR3 loop reads CASSLMAGGPLVETQYF. Here the CDR3 DNA reads TGTGCCAGCAGTTTAATGGCGGGAGGCCCTTTGGTTGAGACCCAGTACTTC.

The gene calls are TRBV28 and TRBJ2-5, with 10 nucleotides matching TRBD1. CDR1 is MDHEN and CDR2 is SYDVKM in the germline V gene. After removal of 8 bases from V and 6 bases from J, the junction contained 12 bases not matched to a gene. CDR3 length equals 15 residues. The CDR3: CASHDQGTGAKTQYF. CDR3 coding DNA: TGTGCCAGCCACGACCAAGGGACAGGGGCTAAGACCCAGTACTTC.

The genes are TRBV6-1 and TRBJ2-5, with TRBD1 matching over 9 bases. Germline lookup yields CDR1 MNHNS and CDR2 SASEGT. The CDR3 spans 16 residues. The trim removed 3 bases at V and 1 base at J, leaving 6 bases unmatched. As DNA, the CDR3 is TGTGCCAGCAGTGATATGGGACAGGGAGGCCAAGAGACCCAGTACTTC. The encoded protein is CASSDMGQGGQETQYF.

The genes are TRBV14 and TRBJ1-4; no clear D. Germline CDR1 reads SGHDN; CDR2 reads FVKESK. CDR3 length: 16 amino acids. V was cut by 4 bases and J by 5 bases, with 17 bases left in between. CDR3 nucleotide sequence: TGTGCCAGCAGCCCAGTGAGGGCAGGAACCAATGAAAAACTGTTTTTT. It specifies CASSPVRAGTNEKLFF.

The rearrangement uses TRBV28 and TRBJ1-1; TRBD1 might be the D (6 bases). Germline CDR1 reads MDHEN; CDR2 reads SYDVKM. V lost 10 bases, J lost 0 bases, and 15 bases lay in between. This CDR3 has 14 amino acids. The CDR3 sequence is CATQGAGVNTEAFF. CDR3 nucleotide sequence: TGTGCCACCCAAGGGGCAGGGGTGAACACTGAAGCTTTCTTT. Together with reference TRBV28 and TRBJ1-1, the CDR3 gives the full variable domain: DVKVTQSSRYLVKRTGEKVFLECVQDMDHENMFWYRQDPGLGLRLIYFSYDVKMKEKGDIPEGYSVSREKKERFSLILESASTNQTSMYLCATQGAGVNTEAFFGQGTRLTVV.

The chain recombines TRBV7-9 with TRBJ2-7; 7 nucleotides match TRBD2. The CDR3 covers 14 residues. Germline V gene data show CDR1 as SEHNR and CDR2 as FQNEAQ (reference sequence). The V gene end was trimmed by 5 bases and the J gene end by 3 bases; junction bases not matched to a gene: 7. The CDR3 spells CASSRAERGYEQYF. The CDR3 DNA reads as TGTGCCAGCAGCCGGGCGGAGCGGGGCTACGAGCAGTACTTC.

This rearrangement joins TRBV28 to TRBJ2-6; D is unclear. The CDR3 loop spans 14 amino acids. Trimming shortened V by 6 bases and J by 5 bases, and 11 bases separated the two germline ends. The V gene's germline CDR1 is MDHEN and CDR2 SYDVKM. In DNA, the CDR3 is TGTGCCAGCAGCCCTTACAAGAGGGCCAACGTCCTGACTTTC. It encodes CASSPYKRANVLTF.

The gene calls are TRBV7-2 and TRBJ2-5; tentative D call: TRBD2 (6 bases). With the DNA end fitting TRBJ2-7 better, the J assignment may be wrong. CDR1 and CDR2 (germline): SGHTA, FQGNSA. The CDR3 contains 13 residues. The CDR3 loop is CASSPPGLYEQYF. CDR3 in DNA: TGTGCCAGCAGCCCCCCGGGACTTTACGAGCAGTACTTC.

The rearrangement links TRBV21-1 to TRBJ2-1; TRBD1 is the table's D call and was not checked against the DNA. TRBV21-1 is a pseudogene locus. CDR3 length equals 20 residues. CDR3: CASSRVRTCLPLSSYNEQFF. CDR3 sequence (DNA): TGTGCCAGCAGCAGGGTACGGACATGCCTTCCTCTGAGCTCCTACAATGAGCAGTTCTTC.

The V and J genes are TRBV10-2 and TRBJ2-7; TRBD1 agrees at 9 bases. Germline trimming cut 6 bases from V and 1 base from J; bases unmatched to any gene: 4. The length of the CDR3 is 14 residues. CDR1 and CDR2 (germline): WSHSY, SAAADI. The CDR3 DNA is TGCGCCAGCAGCGGACAGGGGTTATCCTACGAGCAGTACTTC. Protein sequence: CASSGQGLSYEQYF.

The rearrangement uses TRBV28 and TRBJ2-2; 8 positions match TRBD1. Germline trimming cut 7 bases from V and 6 bases from J; bases unmatched to any gene: 7. Germline V gene sequence: CDR1 MDHEN, CDR2 SYDVKM. The CDR3 runs 14 residues. Written as DNA, the CDR3 is TGTGCCAGCACCCCGGACAGGGCAGCCGGGGAGCTGTTTTTT. It codes for CASTPDRAAGELFF.

V gene TRBV5-8 combines with J gene TRBJ2-3; TRBD2 might be the D (7 bases). The CDR3 sequence is 16 residues long. The ends were cut back, 0 bases at V and 5 bases at J, with 16 bases in the middle. The germline V gene encodes CDR1 SGHTS and CDR2 YDEGEE. The CDR3 here is CASSLDRGGLGDTQYF. The CDR3 nucleotides read TGTGCCAGCAGCTTGGATAGGGGGGGGCTTGGAGATACGCAGTATTTT.

The chain recombines TRBV28 with TRBJ1-1; a possible D gene is TRBD1 (5 bases). This CDR3 is built from 14 residues. The ends were cut back, 5 bases at V and 10 bases at J, with 20 bases in the middle. Germline CDR1 reads MDHEN; CDR2 reads SYDVKM. CDR3 amino acids: CASSILAGRGGAFF. The CDR3 DNA reads as TGTGCCAGCAGTATCCTCGCCGGAAGGGGTGGAGCTTTCTTT.

The chain recombines TRBV29-1 with TRBJ1-4, with 7 bases lining up with TRBD1. Unmatched junction bases numbered 0, after V lost 3 bases and J lost 2 bases. There are 13 residues in the CDR3. Germline CDR1 SQVTM, CDR2 ANQGSEA. The CDR3 loop reads CSVEGQTNEKLFF. The CDR3 DNA follows: TGCAGCGTTGAGGGACAGACTAATGAAAAACTGTTTTTT.

J is TRBJ1-5 and V is TRBV18, with 12 bases fitting TRBD1. The CDR3 runs 17 residues. The germline V gene has CDR1 KGHSH and CDR2 LQKENI. After removal of 5 bases from V and 6 bases from J, the junction contained 11 bases not matched to a gene. CDR3 coding DNA: TGTGCCAGCTCATCAACTCCCCGGGACAGGGGGCTTCAGCCCCAGCATTTT. Translating it yields CASSSTPRDRGLQPQHF.

V and J are TRBV11-2 and TRBJ2-7; 9 bases match TRBD1. This CDR3 has 14 amino acids. Germline CDR1 SGHAT, CDR2 FQNNGV. The V segment lost 2 bases and the J segment 5 bases; nucleotides outside the gene matches: 4. CDR3 DNA sequence: TGTGCCAGCAGCTTAACTACAGGGGGCAACGAGCAGTACTTC. This gives the protein CASSLTTGGNEQYF.